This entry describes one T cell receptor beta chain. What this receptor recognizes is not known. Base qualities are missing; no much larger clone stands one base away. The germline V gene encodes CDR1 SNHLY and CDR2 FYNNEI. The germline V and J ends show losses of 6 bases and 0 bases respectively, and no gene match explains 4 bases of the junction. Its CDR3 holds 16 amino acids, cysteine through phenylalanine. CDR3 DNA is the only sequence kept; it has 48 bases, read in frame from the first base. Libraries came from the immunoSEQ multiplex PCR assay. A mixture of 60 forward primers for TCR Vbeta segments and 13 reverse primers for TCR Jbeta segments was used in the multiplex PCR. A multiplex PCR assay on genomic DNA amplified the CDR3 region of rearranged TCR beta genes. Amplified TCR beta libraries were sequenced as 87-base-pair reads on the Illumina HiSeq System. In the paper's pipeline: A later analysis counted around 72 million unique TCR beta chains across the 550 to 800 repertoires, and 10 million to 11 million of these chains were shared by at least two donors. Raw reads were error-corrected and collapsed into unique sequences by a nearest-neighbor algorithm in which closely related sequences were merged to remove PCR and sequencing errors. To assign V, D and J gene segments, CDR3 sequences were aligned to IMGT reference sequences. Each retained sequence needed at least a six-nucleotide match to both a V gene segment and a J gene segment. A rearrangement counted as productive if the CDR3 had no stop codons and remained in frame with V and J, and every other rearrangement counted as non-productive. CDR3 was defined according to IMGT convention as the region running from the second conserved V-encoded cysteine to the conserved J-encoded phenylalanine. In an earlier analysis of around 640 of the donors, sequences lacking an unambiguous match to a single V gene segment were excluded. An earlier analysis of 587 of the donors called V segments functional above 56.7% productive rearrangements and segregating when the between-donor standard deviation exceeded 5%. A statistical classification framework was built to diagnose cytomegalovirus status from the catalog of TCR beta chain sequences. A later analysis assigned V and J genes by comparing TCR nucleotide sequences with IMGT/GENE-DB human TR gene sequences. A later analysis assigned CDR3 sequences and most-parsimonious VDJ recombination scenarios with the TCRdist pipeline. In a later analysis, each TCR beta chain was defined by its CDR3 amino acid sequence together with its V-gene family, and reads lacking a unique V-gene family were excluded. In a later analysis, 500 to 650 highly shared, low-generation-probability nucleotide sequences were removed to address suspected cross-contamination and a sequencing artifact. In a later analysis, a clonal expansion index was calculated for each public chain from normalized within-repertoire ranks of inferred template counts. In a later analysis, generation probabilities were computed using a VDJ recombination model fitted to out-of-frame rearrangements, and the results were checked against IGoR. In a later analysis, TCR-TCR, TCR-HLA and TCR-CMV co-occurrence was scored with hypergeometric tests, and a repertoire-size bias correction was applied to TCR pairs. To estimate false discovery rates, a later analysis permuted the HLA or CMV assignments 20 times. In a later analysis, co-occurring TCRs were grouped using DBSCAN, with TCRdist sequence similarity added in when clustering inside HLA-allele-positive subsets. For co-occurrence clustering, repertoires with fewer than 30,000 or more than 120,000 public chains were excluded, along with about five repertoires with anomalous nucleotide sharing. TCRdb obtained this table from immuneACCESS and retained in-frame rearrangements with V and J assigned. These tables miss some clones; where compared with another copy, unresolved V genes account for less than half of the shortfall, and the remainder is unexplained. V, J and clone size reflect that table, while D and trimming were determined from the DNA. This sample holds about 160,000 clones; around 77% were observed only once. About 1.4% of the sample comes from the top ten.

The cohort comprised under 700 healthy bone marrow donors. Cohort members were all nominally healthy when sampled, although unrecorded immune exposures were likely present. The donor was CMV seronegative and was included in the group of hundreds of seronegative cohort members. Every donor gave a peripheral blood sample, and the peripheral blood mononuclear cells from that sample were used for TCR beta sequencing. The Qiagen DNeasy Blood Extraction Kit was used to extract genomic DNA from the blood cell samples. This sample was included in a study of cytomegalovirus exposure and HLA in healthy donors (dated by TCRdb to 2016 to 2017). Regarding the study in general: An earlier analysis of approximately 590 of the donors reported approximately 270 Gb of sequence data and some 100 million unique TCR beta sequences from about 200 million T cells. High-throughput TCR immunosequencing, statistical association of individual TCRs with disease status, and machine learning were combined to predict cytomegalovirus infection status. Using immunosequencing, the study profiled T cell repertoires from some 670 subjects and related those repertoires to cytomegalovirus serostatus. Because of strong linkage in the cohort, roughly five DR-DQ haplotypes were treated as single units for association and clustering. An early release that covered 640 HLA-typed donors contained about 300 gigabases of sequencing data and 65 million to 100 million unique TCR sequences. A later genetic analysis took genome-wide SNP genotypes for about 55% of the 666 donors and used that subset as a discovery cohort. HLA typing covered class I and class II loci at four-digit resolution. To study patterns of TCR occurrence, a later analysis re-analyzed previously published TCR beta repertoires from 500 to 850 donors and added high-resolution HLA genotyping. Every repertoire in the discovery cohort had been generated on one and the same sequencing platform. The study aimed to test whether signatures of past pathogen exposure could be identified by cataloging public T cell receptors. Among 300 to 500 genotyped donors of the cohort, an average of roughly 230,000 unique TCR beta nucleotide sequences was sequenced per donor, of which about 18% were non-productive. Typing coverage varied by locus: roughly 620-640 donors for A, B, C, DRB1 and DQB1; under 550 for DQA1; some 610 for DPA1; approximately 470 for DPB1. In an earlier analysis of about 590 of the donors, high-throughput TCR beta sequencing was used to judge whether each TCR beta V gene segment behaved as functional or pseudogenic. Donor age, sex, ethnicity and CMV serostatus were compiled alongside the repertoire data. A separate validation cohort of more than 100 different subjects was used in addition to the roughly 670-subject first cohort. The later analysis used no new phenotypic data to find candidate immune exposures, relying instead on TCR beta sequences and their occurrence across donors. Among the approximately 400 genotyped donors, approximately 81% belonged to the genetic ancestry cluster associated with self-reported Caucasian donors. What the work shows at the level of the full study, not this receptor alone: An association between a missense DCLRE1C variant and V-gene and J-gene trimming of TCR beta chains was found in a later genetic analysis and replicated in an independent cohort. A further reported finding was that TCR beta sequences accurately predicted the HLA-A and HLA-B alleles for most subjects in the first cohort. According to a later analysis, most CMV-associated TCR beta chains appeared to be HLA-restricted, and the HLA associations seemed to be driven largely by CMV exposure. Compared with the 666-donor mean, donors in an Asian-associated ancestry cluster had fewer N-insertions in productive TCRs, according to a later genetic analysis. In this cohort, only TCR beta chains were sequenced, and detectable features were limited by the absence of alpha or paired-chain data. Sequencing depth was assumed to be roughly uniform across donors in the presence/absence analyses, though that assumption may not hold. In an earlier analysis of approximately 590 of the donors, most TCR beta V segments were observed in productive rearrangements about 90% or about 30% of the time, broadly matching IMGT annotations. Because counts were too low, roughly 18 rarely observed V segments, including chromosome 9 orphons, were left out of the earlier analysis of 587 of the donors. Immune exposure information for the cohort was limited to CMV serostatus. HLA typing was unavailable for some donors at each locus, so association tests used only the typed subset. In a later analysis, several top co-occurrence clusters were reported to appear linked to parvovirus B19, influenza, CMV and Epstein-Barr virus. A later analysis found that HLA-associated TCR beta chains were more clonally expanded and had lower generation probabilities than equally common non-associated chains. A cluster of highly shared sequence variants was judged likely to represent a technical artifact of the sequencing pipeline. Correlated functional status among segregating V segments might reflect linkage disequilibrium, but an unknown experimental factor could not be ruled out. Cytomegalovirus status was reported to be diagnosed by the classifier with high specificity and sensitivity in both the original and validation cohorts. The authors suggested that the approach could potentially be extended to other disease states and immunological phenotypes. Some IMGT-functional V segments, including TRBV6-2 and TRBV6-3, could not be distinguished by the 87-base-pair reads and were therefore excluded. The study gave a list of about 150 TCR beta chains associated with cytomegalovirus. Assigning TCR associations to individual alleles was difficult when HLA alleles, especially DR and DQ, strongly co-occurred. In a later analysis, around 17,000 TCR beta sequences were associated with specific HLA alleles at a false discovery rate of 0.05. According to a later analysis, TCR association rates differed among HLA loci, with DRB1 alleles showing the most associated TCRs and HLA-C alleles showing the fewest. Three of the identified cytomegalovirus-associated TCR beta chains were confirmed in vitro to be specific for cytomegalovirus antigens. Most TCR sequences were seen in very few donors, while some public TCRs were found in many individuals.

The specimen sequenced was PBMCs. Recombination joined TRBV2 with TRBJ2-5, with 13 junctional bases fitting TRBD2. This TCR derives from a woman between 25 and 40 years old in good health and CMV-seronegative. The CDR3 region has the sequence CASSVTSGGHQETQYF. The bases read TGTGCCAGCAGCGTGACTAGCGGGGGGCACCAAGAGACCCAGTACTTC.